The 26 T cell receptor beta chains in this list originate from one sample, sequenced in a study of human T cells and chemical hapten exposure. TCRdb redid the calling of the RACE reads with MiXCR, one entry per CDR3 protein. The sample has about 84,000 distinct CDR3 sequences, less than 11% seen once; the top ten hold about 5%. The time point denotes: patch test 2, 6 weeks after DPC sensitization. Treatment meaning: therapeutic diphenylcyclopropenone sensitization with weekly scalp DPC. The sequences come from whole blood, collected in connection with sensitization to the hapten diphenylcyclopropenone (DPC). Every receptor here comes from a woman aged 45-65 years with alopecia areata. Some clones in this sample may be carry-over from other donors' samples.

This clonotype was counted at least ten times. The chain combines TRBV11-2 with TRBJ2-3; 11 nucleotides align to TRBD2. CDR1 is SGHAT and CDR2 is FQNNGV in the germline V gene. The CDR3 length is 16 residues. Trimming took 1 base from V and 3 from J; bases not matched to a gene: 3. The CDR3 DNA follows: TGTGCCAGCAGCTTAGTTACTAGCGGGAGTACAGATACGCAGTATTTT. The encoded protein is CASSLVTSGSTDTQYF.

This clonotype has a count of ten or more. This chain uses TRBV11-2 with TRBJ2-7; either TRBD1 or TRBD2 may fit D (5 bases each). CDR1 and CDR2 from the germline V gene are SGHAT and FQNNGV. The CDR3 contains 14 residues. Trimming took 1 base from V and 6 from J, leaving 13 bases between them. DNA of the CDR3: TGTGCCAGCAGCTTAGGAGGGGCCTCAGCCGAGCAGTACTTC. Its protein product is CASSLGGASAEQYF.

This clonotype has more than one count but fewer than ten. This sequence joins TRBV3-1 and TRBJ2-1; 15 positions agree with TRBD2. This CDR3 region has 17 residues. The junction had 8 bases not matched to a gene; V was cut back by 4 bases and J by 7 bases. The germline V gene has CDR1 LGHDT and CDR2 YNNKEL (reference sequence). CDR3 protein: CASSLRSGTSGRNEQFF. DNA for the CDR3: TGTGCCAGCAGCCTTAGGTCCGGGACTAGCGGGAGGAATGAGCAGTTCTTC.

This clonotype has at least ten counts. V gene TRBV6-5 combines with J gene TRBJ1-1; D gene ambiguous. Trimming shortened V by 8 bases and J by 3 bases, and 13 bases separated the two germline ends. Germline V lookup: CDR1 MNHEY, CDR2 SVGAGI. CDR3 length: 13 residues. The CDR3 coding sequence is TGTGCCAGCCGGCCCGGTCCGCACACTGAAGCTTTCTTT. This gives the protein CASRPGPHTEAFF.

This chain joins TRBV29-1 and TRBJ2-4; TRBD2 is a possible D gene (5 bases). Germline CDR1 reads SQVTM; CDR2 reads ANQGSEA. V was clipped by 4 bases and J by 0 bases, with 19 bases between them. The CDR3 consists of 17 residues. The CDR3 protein is CSVAALESGLAKNIQYF. The CDR3 DNA reads as TGCAGCGTTGCCGCTTTGGAAAGCGGATTAGCCAAAAACATTCAGTACTTC.

This clonotype has a count of ten or more. The chain combines TRBV5-5 with TRBJ2-7, with TRBD2 matching over 9 bases. The CDR3 spans 16 residues. With 1 base clipped from V and 1 base from J, the junction kept 6 bases outside the gene matches. CDR1 SGHKS and CDR2 YYEKEE come from the germline V gene (reference sequence). The CDR3 region has the DNA TGTGCCAGCAGCTTGCGGTTAGCGGGAGTTTCCTACGAGCAGTACTTC. It specifies CASSLRLAGVSYEQYF.

The gene calls are TRBV5-5 and TRBJ2-7; TRBD1 aligns across 9 bases. This CDR3 contains 15 residues. Germline V gives CDR1 SGHKS, CDR2 YYEKEE (reference sequence). Unmatched junction bases numbered 7, after V lost 4 bases and J lost 2 bases. For the CDR3, the DNA is TGTGCCAGCAGCCCACCGGGACAGGGAGCCTACGAGCAGTACTTC. Translated: CASSPPGQGAYEQYF.

This chain connects TRBV5-1 to TRBJ1-1, with D unclear. The V end lost 8 bases, the J end lost 4 bases, and 12 bases lay between the germline ends. CDR3 length equals 12 residues. Germline CDR1 SGHRS, CDR2 YFSETQ. CDR3 bases: TGCGCCAGTAGACGGGGATCCACTGAAGCTTTCTTT. Translation: CASRRGSTEAFF.

In this sample, this clonotype turned up a few times. The chain recombines TRBV6-2 or TRBV6-3 with TRBJ2-1, with 8 positions matching TRBD1. Germline V gene lookup returns CDR1 MNHEY and CDR2 SVGEGT. The trim removed 2 bases at V and 15 bases at J, leaving 12 bases unmatched. CDR3 length equals 14 residues. CDR3: CASSYPQGAAGVFF. The DNA for the CDR3 is TGTGCCAGCAGTTACCCTCAGGGGGCGGCGGGTGTGTTCTTC.

In its sample, this clonotype was seen a few times. The V and J genes are TRBV5-1 and TRBJ1-5; D is ambiguous. This CDR3 region has 14 residues. The V end was cut by 4 bases, the J end by 2 bases, with 10 bases between. Germline lookup yields CDR1 SGHRS and CDR2 YFSETQ. CDR3 in amino acids: CASSTDGGNQPQHF. CDR3 nucleotides: TGCGCCAGCAGCACGGACGGGGGCAATCAGCCCCAGCATTTT.

The rearrangement links TRBV7-2 to TRBJ2-3, with D perhaps matching TRBD1 or TRBD2 (5 bases each). The V gene lost 2 bases and the J gene lost 5 bases, with 11 bases spanning the gap. The CDR3 sequence is 14 residues long. Germline V gene sequence: CDR1 SGHTA, CDR2 FQGNSA. CDR3 sequence: CASSLTSGRDTQYF. Written as DNA, the CDR3 is TGTGCCAGCAGCTTAACCTCAGGGAGAGATACGCAGTATTTT.

The chain is built from TRBV11-2 and TRBJ2-7, with 7 positions matching TRBD1. V lost 4 bases to trimming and J lost 3 bases; unmatched junction nucleotides: 3. The germline gives CDR1 SGHAT, CDR2 FQNNGV. CDR3 length: 13 amino acids. CDR3 sequence (DNA): TGTGCCAGCAGCTCGGGACAGATCTACGAGCAGTACTTC. Protein: CASSSGQIYEQYF. Full variable domain (rest looked up from reference TRBV11-2 and TRBJ2-7): EAGVAQSPRYKIIEKRQSVAFWCNPISGHATLYWYQQILGQGPKLLIQFQNNGVVDDSQLPKDRFSAERLKGVDSTLKIQPAKLEDSAVYLCASSSGQIYEQYFGPGTRLTVT.

This chain links TRBV5-1 with TRBJ2-7; D gene unclear. V was pared by 4 bases and J by 0 bases, with 11 bases between. This CDR3 has 14 residues. From germline, CDR1 is SGHRS and CDR2 YFSETQ. The CDR3 loop reads CASSKDGSSYEQYF. For the CDR3, the DNA is TGCGCCAGCAGCAAGGACGGTAGCTCCTACGAGCAGTACTTC.

This sequence joins TRBV7-2 and TRBJ1-4; a weak D match, TRBD1 (6 bases). CDR1 SGHTA and CDR2 FQGNSA come from the germline V gene. This CDR3 is built from 14 residues. V lost 6 bases and J 10 bases, leaving 18 bases between the germline ends. CDR3 in amino acids: CASSPAGEVGKLFF. CDR3 nucleotide sequence: TGTGCCAGCAGTCCCGCAGGGGAAGTGGGAAAACTGTTTTTT.

This rearrangement joins TRBV5-6 to TRBJ2-7; 7 nucleotides agree with TRBD1. Trimming took 0 bases from V and 4 from J; bases not matched to a gene: 10. Per the germline V gene, CDR1 is SGHDT and CDR2 is YYEEEE. CDR3 length: 16 residues. The CDR3 DNA reads as TGTGCCAGCAGCTTGGGGCTAACAGGGGTACTATACGAGCAGTACTTC. It codes for CASSLGLTGVLYEQYF.

This clonotype occurred a few times. CDR3 sequence reads: CSARAFGGSEKLFF. CDR3 nucleotide sequence: TGCAGTGCTAGAGCTTTCGGGGGTAGTGAAAAACTGTTTTTT. This rearrangement joins TRBV20-1 to TRBJ1-4; D perhaps matches TRBD1 (5 bases). The CDR3 contains 14 residues. Germline assignment: CDR1 DFQATT and CDR2 SNEGSKA (reference sequence). V gave up 1 base and J gave up 7 bases, with 13 bases separating them.

This clonotype was seen at least ten times. The chain is built from TRBV30 and TRBJ2-6, with TRBD2 identical over 11 bases. The CDR3 is 15 amino acids. The V segment lost 7 bases and the J segment 3 bases; nucleotides outside the gene matches: 5. CDR1 GTSNPN and CDR2 SVGIG come from the germline V gene (reference sequence). CDR3 in DNA: TGTGCCTTCCGGCTAGCGGGAGGTGGGGCCAACGTCCTGACTTTC. Amino acid sequence: CAFRLAGGGANVLTF.

This clonotype was counted at least ten times. The rearrangement uses TRBV20-1 and TRBJ2-5, with D tentatively TRBD2 (5 bases). Between the trimmed V and J ends, which lost 6 bases and 4 bases, there was a span of 12 bases. The germline gives CDR1 DFQATT, CDR2 SNEGSKA (reference sequence). The CDR3 extends over 12 amino acids. This CDR3 reads CSALTLGETQYF. The CDR3 region has the DNA TGCAGTGCCTTGACACTAGGAGAGACCCAGTACTTC.

This clonotype appeared a few times. This chain uses TRBV7-2 with TRBJ2-7, with D perhaps TRBD1 (6 bases). The ends were cut back, 4 bases at V and 1 base at J, with 17 bases in the middle. This CDR3 contains 16 residues. Germline V CDR1 and CDR2: SGHTA, FQGNSA. CDR3: CASSWGLGRFSYEQYF. For the CDR3, the DNA is TGTGCCAGCAGCTGGGGGCTCGGCCGGTTTTCCTACGAGCAGTACTTC.

The V call is TRBV19, the J call TRBJ2-3, with TRBD1 matching over 9 bases. Germline V gene lookup returns CDR1 LNHDA and CDR2 SQIVND (reference sequence). After removal of 3 bases from V and 5 bases from J, the junction contained 3 bases not matched to a gene. The CDR3 has 14 amino acids. CDR3 bases: TGTGCCAGTAGTATGGGACAGGGAGGAGATACGCAGTATTTT. Its translation is CASSMGQGGDTQYF.

The J gene is TRBJ1-3, the V gene TRBV6-1, with D uncertain. Germline V gene lookup returns CDR1 MNHNS and CDR2 SASEGT. V lost 3 bases to trimming and J lost 0 bases, with 6 bases between them. CDR3 length: 14 amino acids. CDR3 region: CASSDPASGNTIYF. The CDR3 DNA reads TGTGCCAGCAGTGATCCGGCCTCTGGAAACACCATATATTTT.

Ten or more counts support this clonotype. The genes are TRBV7-8 and TRBJ2-1, with D possibly TRBD2 on 6 matching bases. The germline V gene has CDR1 SGHVS and CDR2 FQNEAQ. This CDR3 spans 14 amino acids. V was pared by 3 bases and J by 1 base, with 7 bases between. The CDR3 DNA reads TGTGCCAGCAGCTTTAGCGGATCCTACAATGAGCAGTTCTTC. It codes for CASSFSGSYNEQFF.

This clonotype was counted many times. The V and J genes are TRBV4-3 and TRBJ2-1; tentative D call: TRBD2 (6 bases). This CDR3 has 14 amino acids. Germline V gene lookup returns CDR1 LGHNA and CDR2 YSLEER. Between the trimmed V and J ends, which lost 4 bases and 0 bases, there was a span of 7 bases. CDR3 in amino acids: CASSLADSYNEQFF. For the CDR3, the DNA is TGCGCCAGCAGCCTAGCGGACTCCTACAATGAGCAGTTCTTC.

This clonotype was detected many times. The J gene is TRBJ2-3, the V gene TRBV10-2, with 8 bases lining up with TRBD2. V lost 6 bases to trimming and J lost 2 bases; unmatched junction nucleotides: 7. Germline values: CDR1 WSHSY, CDR2 SAAADI. The CDR3 runs to 15 residues. DNA for the CDR3: TGCGCCAGCAGCCTAACTAGCGGCGCCACAGATACGCAGTATTTT. The encoded protein is CASSLTSGATDTQYF.

The table lists this clonotype with many counts. The chain joins TRBV7-8 to TRBJ1-5; 11 positions agree with TRBD1. The CDR3 has 16 amino acids. From germline, CDR1 is SGHVS and CDR2 FQNEAQ. The J segment lost 4 bases and the V segment lost 2 bases, leaving 4 bases of the junction unmatched. The CDR3 region has the DNA TGTGCCAGCAGCTTATCGGACAGGGGGCGTAATCAGCCCCAGCATTTT. Protein product: CASSLSDRGRNQPQHF.

This chain joins TRBV5-8 and TRBJ1-5, with 8 nucleotides matching TRBD1. Trimming cost V 5 bases and J 6 bases; bases outside gene matches: 10. The CDR3 runs to 15 residues. Germline CDR1 reads SGHTS; CDR2 reads YDEGEE. In DNA form, the CDR3 reads TGTGCCAGCAGTAGAAATGGCAGGGGGCTTCAGCCCCAGCATTTT. This codes for CASSRNGRGLQPQHF.